This TCR beta chain was recorded in a study of OX40 agonist ivuxolimab in advanced cancers. Overall study: Patients were treated with intravenous ivuxolimab, dosed at 0.01 to 10 mg/kg and infused every 2 weeks.

Measured with immunoSEQ multiplex PCR; TCRdb has only the in-frame clones, and not every one. The sample holds approximately 81,000 clones; 85% to 95% are singletons and the top ten take approximately 15%. The germline CDR1 and CDR2 sequences are SGDLS and YYNGEE. With 0 bases removed from V and 4 bases from J, the gap between germline ends came to 14 bases. The CDR3 contains 16 residues. Regarding this clone: Its antigen is unknown.

Overall study results and limits: Blood T cells, both CD4+ and CD8+, expanded clonally by week 6 at 0.1 to 3.0 mg/kg.

Specimen: CD4+ or CD8+ T cells sorted from blood, collected in a trial of the OX40 agonist ivuxolimab. The V and J genes are TRBV9 and TRBJ2-1; no clear D gene. This receptor was taken from an adult with an advanced solid tumor such as melanoma, head and neck, liver or kidney cancer. This CDR3 reads CASSVVPSPTYNEQFF. CDR3 sequence (DNA): TGTGCCAGCAGCGTAGTGCCGTCACCCACTTACAATGAGCAGTTCTTC.